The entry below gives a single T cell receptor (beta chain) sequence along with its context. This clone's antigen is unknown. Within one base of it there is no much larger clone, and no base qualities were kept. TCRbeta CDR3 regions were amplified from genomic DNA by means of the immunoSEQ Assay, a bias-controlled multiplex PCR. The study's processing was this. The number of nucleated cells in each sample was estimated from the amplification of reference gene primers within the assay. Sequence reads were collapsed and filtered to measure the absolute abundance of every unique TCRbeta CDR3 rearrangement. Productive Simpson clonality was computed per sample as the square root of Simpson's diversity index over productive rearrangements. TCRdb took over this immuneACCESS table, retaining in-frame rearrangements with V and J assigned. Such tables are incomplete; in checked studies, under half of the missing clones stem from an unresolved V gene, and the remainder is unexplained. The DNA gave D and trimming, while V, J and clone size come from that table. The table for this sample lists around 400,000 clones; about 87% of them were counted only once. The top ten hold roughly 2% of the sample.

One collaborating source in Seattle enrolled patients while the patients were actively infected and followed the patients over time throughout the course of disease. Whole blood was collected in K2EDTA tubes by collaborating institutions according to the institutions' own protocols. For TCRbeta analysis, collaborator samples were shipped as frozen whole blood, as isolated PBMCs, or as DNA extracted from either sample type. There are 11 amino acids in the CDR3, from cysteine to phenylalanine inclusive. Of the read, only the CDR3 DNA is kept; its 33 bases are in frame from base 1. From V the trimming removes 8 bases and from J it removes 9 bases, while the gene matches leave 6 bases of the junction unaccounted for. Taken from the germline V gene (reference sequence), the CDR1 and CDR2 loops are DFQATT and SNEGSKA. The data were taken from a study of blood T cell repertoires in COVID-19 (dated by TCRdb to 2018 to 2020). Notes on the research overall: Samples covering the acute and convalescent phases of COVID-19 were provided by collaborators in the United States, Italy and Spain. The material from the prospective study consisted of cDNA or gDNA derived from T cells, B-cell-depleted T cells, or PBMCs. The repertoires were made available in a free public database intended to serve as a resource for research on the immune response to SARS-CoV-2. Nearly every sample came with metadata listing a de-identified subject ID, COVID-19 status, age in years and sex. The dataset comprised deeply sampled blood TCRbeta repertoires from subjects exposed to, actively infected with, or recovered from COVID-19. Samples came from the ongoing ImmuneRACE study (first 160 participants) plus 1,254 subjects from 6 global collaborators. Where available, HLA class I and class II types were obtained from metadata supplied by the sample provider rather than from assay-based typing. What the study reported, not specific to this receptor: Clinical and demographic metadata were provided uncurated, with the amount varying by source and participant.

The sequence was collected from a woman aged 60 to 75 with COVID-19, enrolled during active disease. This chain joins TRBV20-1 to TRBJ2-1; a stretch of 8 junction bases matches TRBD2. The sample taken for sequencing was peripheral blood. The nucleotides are TGCAGTTCGGGACTAGTAAGTGAGCAGTTCTTC. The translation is CSSGLVSEQFF.